This TCR beta chain was retrieved from a study of T cell repertoires in cytomegalovirus infection. Study at large: CMV infection and matching HLA type were both indicated by public TCR beta signatures.

With respect to this clonotype: The antigen is unknown.

TCRdb reprocessed the reads via MiXCR and lists one record per CDR3 protein. The sample carries about 270,000 distinct CDR3 sequences, 20% to 25% recorded once. CDR3 length equals 14 residues. Germline V gives CDR1 SGHTA, CDR2 FQGNSA. Losses at the gene ends were 5 bases for V and 7 bases for J; bases not matched to a gene: 6. The receptor comes from a human donor in good health (CMV status not recorded). Some clones in this sample may be carry-over from other donors' samples. This specimen consisted of cultured PBMCs, obtained from culture after CMV antigen stimulation. The chain couples TRBV7-2 to TRBJ1-1; 11 positions agree with TRBD1. CDR3 protein: CASSPIGTGGEAFF. In DNA form, the CDR3 reads TGTGCCAGCAGCCCCATAGGGACAGGGGGTGAAGCTTTCTTT. Complete variable domain (other parts from reference TRBV7-2 and TRBJ1-1): GAGVSQSPSNKVTEKGKDVELRCDPISGHTALYWYRQSLGQGLEFLIYFQGNSAPDKSGLPSDRFSAERTGGSVSTLTIQRTQQEDSAVYLCASSPIGTGGEAFFGQGTRLTVV.